These 9 T cell receptor beta chains were sequenced from one sample in a study of T cells after yellow fever vaccination. MiXCR, applied by TCRdb to the 5' RACE reads, yields one record per CDR3 protein. The table includes hundreds of thousands of distinct CDR3 sequences, less than 15% detected once. The sample in question was PBMCs, obtained on the day of the yellow fever booster vaccination. Receptor source: a young man who received the YFV17D yellow fever vaccine.

In its sample, this clonotype was seen many times. CDR3 region: CASSYRVVQPQHF. The CDR3 region has the DNA TGTGCCAGCAGTTATCGGGTTGTTCAGCCCCAGCATTTT. This rearrangement joins TRBV6-2 or TRBV6-3 to TRBJ1-5; D remains ambiguous. Trimming took off 3 bases at V and 6 bases at J, with 9 bases between the two ends. Germline CDR1 reads MNHEY; CDR2 reads SVGEGT. The CDR3 runs 13 residues.

V gene TRBV27 combines with J gene TRBJ2-6; tentatively, D is TRBD1 (6 bases). V lost 3 bases and J lost 1, with 19 bases in between. CDR1 and CDR2 from the germline V gene are MNHEY and SMNVEV (reference sequence). The CDR3 is 19 residues long. The CDR3 region has the DNA TGTGCCAGCAGTTTTTCCGCCGGGACATGGAGATCTGGGGCCAACGTCCTGACTTTC. Translated, it gives CASSFSAGTWRSGANVLTF.

This clonotype was counted between two and nine times. The chain has TRBV7-2 and TRBJ2-5; 7 bases agree with TRBD1. CDR1 and CDR2 from the germline V gene are SGHTA and FQGNSA. V lost 4 bases and J lost 7; bases outside the gene matches: 9. This CDR3 comprises 14 residues. The CDR3 DNA sequence: TGTGCCAGCAGCTCAGAGGGGGCGAGGGGGACCCAGTACTTC. Amino acid sequence: CASSSEGARGTQYF. Filled out from reference TRBV7-2 and TRBJ2-5, the complete variable domain reads GAGVSQSPSNKVTEKGKDVELRCDPISGHTALYWYRQSLGQGLEFLIYFQGNSAPDKSGLPSDRFSAERTGGSVSTLTIQRTQQEDSAVYLCASSSEGARGTQYFGPGTRLLVL.

The chain is built from TRBV5-4 and TRBJ2-7; TRBD2 matches at 8 bases. Trimming at V came to 6 bases and at J to 0 bases, leaving 5 bases not matched to a gene. This CDR3 comprises 14 residues. Germline CDR1 SGHNT, CDR2 YYREEE (reference sequence). This chain's CDR3 is CASTNGGDSYEQYF. CDR3 DNA sequence: TGTGCCAGCACCAACGGGGGGGACTCCTACGAGCAGTACTTC.

This chain links TRBV18 with TRBJ2-3; 11 nucleotides line up with TRBD2. Looked up from germline, CDR1 is KGHSH and CDR2 is LQKENI. V dropped 4 bases and J dropped 6; count of bases not matched to a gene: 9. The CDR3 spans 16 residues. The CDR3 region has the DNA TGTGCCAGCTCACACGGGACTAGCGGATCCCCGGATACGCAGTATTTT. Translating gives CASSHGTSGSPDTQYF.

The chain couples TRBV7-9 to TRBJ2-1; D might be TRBD2 (6 bases). The ends were cut back, 3 bases at V and 9 bases at J, with 15 bases in the middle. CDR1 SEHNR and CDR2 FQNEAQ come from the germline V gene (reference sequence). The length of the CDR3 is 14 residues. The chain's CDR3 is CASSFRAGSIEQFF. CDR3 nucleotide sequence: TGTGCCAGCAGCTTTCGGGCGGGATCTATTGAGCAGTTCTTC.

This chain joins TRBV7-6 and TRBJ1-2; perhaps TRBD1 as D (5 bases). Germline CDR1 SGHVS, CDR2 FNYEAQ. Trimming left V 3 bases short and J 4 bases short, with 9 bases between. CDR3 length equals 13 residues. The CDR3 DNA reads TGTGCCAGCAGCTTTGGGGGGAGCTATGGCTACACCTTC. Its protein is CASSFGGSYGYTF.

This clonotype was observed a handful of times. This chain connects TRBV15 to TRBJ2-5; D uncertain. V lost 0 bases and J lost 2, with 7 bases in between. The CDR3 runs to 14 residues. Germline values: CDR1 LNHNV, CDR2 YYDKDF (reference sequence). In DNA form, the CDR3 reads TGTGCCACCAGCAGAGATGCCGAGCAAGAGACCCAGTACTTC. Its translation is CATSRDAEQETQYF. The full variable domain, in which reference TRBV15 and TRBJ2-5 provide the parts outside the CDR3, is DAMVIQNPRYQVTQFGKPVTLSCSQTLNHNVMYWYQQKSSQAPKLLFHYYDKDFNNEADTPDNFQSRRPNTSFCFLDIRSPGLGDTAMYLCATSRDAEQETQYFGPGTRLLVL.

This clonotype has more than one count but fewer than ten. The chain joins TRBV5-1 to TRBJ2-2; 8 bases fit TRBD2. Per the germline V gene, CDR1 is SGHRS and CDR2 is YFSETQ. V lost 0 bases and J lost 0; bases outside the gene matches: 4. The CDR3 extends over 17 amino acids. The CDR3 here is CASSLVPGLANTGELFF. The CDR3 DNA follows: TGCGCCAGCAGCTTGGTTCCGGGACTAGCGAACACCGGGGAGCTGTTTTTT. Together with reference TRBV5-1 and TRBJ2-2, the CDR3 gives the full variable domain: KAGVTQTPRYLIKTRGQQVTLSCSPISGHRSVSWYQQTPGQGLQFLFEYFSETQRNKGNFPGRFSGRQFSNSRSEMNVSTLELGDSALYLCASSLVPGLANTGELFFGEGSRLTVL.